Each of the 30 T cell receptor beta chains below was sequenced from the same sample in a study of cytomegalovirus exposure and HLA in healthy donors (dated 2017 in TCRdb). The library was built by means of the immunoSEQ multiplex PCR assay. For the multiplex PCR, a mixture combining 60 forward primers for TCR Vbeta segments and 13 reverse primers for TCR Jbeta segments was used. TCRdb's version of the immuneACCESS table is confined to in-frame rearrangements and falls short of the full clone set. An unresolved V gene accounts for under half of the shortfall where checked; the remainder is of unknown origin. Across this sample there are 190,000 or so clones, with around 86% seen only once. In total, the top ten clones hold around 1.7% of the sample. The sample was PBMCs. These TCRs come from a man between 50 and 59 years old in good health and CMV-seronegative.

Concerning this clone: The sample holds other DNA sequences that translate to the same CDR3. This sequence joins TRBV7-2 and TRBJ1-5, with D unresolved. Trimming removed 3 bases at V and 5 bases at J, with 5 bases between. The germline V gene encodes CDR1 SGHTA and CDR2 FQGNSA. The length of the CDR3 is 12 residues. CDR3 in amino acids: CASSFGDQPQHF. DNA for the CDR3: TGTGCCAGCAGCTTCGGGGATCAGCCCCAGCATTTT.

With regard to this clone: Different DNA sequences within this sample yield the same CDR3. The chain recombines TRBV9 with TRBJ1-1; D remains unclear. The CDR3 loop spans 13 amino acids. The germline V and J ends were trimmed by 3 bases and 0 bases, with 6 bases remaining between them. CDR1 is SGDLS and CDR2 is YYNGEE in the germline V gene. The CDR3 region is CASSGTVNTEAFF. CDR3 nucleotides: TGTGCCAGCAGCGGTACAGTGAACACTGAAGCTTTCTTT.

The chain carries TRBV18 and TRBJ2-5, with D possibly matching TRBD1 (5 bases). V was shortened by 3 bases and J by 0 bases, with 11 bases between the two germline ends. Germline values: CDR1 KGHSH, CDR2 LQKENI. The CDR3 has 15 residues. CDR3: CASSPQSGNQETQYF. The CDR3 DNA sequence: TGTGCCAGCTCACCCCAGTCAGGGAACCAAGAGACCCAGTACTTC.

The rearrangement uses TRBV6-6 and TRBJ1-2, with 7 positions matching TRBD1. The CDR3 runs to 13 residues. Germline assignment: CDR1 MNHNY and CDR2 SVGAGI (reference sequence). With 6 bases clipped from V and 5 bases from J, the junction kept 6 bases outside the gene matches. CDR3 residues: CASSYPGQYGYTF. CDR3 DNA: TGTGCCAGCAGCTATCCGGGACAGTATGGCTACACCTTC.

The chain employs TRBV5-1 and TRBJ1-2, with unresolved D. The CDR3 is 13 amino acids. V lost 2 bases to trimming and J lost 3 bases, with 8 bases between them. Germline CDR1 is SGHRS and CDR2 is YFSETQ. The CDR3 sequence is CASSFGSDYGYTF. CDR3 nucleotides: TGCGCCAGCAGCTTCGGGTCGGACTATGGCTACACCTTC.

This clone was counted between two and nine times. This chain joins TRBV5-6 and TRBJ2-5; 9 bases are shared with TRBD1. Trimming removed 3 bases from V and 3 bases from J; junction bases left unmatched: 15. Germline V gene lookup returns CDR1 SGHDT and CDR2 YYEEEE. This CDR3 comprises 18 residues. The CDR3: CASSSQGALKAVEETQYF. The CDR3 coding sequence is TGTGCCAGCAGCTCACAGGGGGCTCTAAAAGCGGTAGAAGAGACCCAGTACTTC.

The chain is built from TRBV5-1 and TRBJ2-7, with 8 bases fitting TRBD1. The V gene end was trimmed by 4 bases and the J gene end by 2 bases; junction bases not matched to a gene: 8. The CDR3 runs 15 residues. CDR1 SGHRS and CDR2 YFSETQ come from the germline V gene. DNA of the CDR3: TGCGCCAGCAGCAAGACAGGGGAAGTGGCCTACGAGCAGTACTTC. The encoded protein is CASSKTGEVAYEQYF.

This chain links TRBV19 with TRBJ2-5; 14 bases fit TRBD2. The CDR3 is made up of 19 amino acids. Trimming removed 7 bases from V and 0 bases from J; junction bases left unmatched: 13. Germline lookup yields CDR1 LNHDA and CDR2 SQIVND (reference sequence). The CDR3 coding sequence is TGTGCCAGTACCGGGTATGGGGGACTAGCGGGGGAGTACCAAGAGACCCAGTACTTC. Its translation: CASTGYGGLAGEYQETQYF.

The chain recombines TRBV5-6 with TRBJ1-2, with D unclear. The germline gives CDR1 SGHDT, CDR2 YYEEEE. Trimming shortened V by 7 bases and J by 4 bases, and 14 bases separated the two germline ends. CDR3 length: 13 residues. This chain's CDR3 is CASLGGPPYGYTF. CDR3 sequence (DNA): TGTGCCAGCTTAGGAGGCCCGCCCTATGGCTACACCTTC. Looking up the rest from reference TRBV5-6 and TRBJ1-2 gives the full variable domain: DAGVTQSPTHLIKTRGQQVTLRCSPKSGHDTVSWYQQALGQGPQFIFQYYEEEERQRGNFPDRFSGHQFPNYSSELNVNALLLGDSALYLCASLGGPPYGYTFGSGTRLTVV.

This rearrangement joins TRBV11-3 to TRBJ2-2; 16 bases agree with TRBD2. Germline-derived CDR1 and CDR2 are SGHNT and YENEEA. The CDR3 is 20 amino acids. V was clipped by 3 bases and J by 2 bases; unmatched bases: 9. The CDR3 coding sequence is TGTGCCAGCAGCTTCTCTCTGGGACTAGCGGGAGGGCCAAACACCGGGGAGCTGTTTTTT. It translates to CASSFSLGLAGGPNTGELFF.

In DNA, the CDR3 is TGTGCCAGCAGCTTAAATACAGGGGGCTTCTACGAGCAGTACTTC. The encoded protein is CASSLNTGGFYEQYF. This sequence joins TRBV7-2 and TRBJ2-7; 9 positions match TRBD1. The CDR3 loop spans 15 amino acids. Germline values: CDR1 SGHTA, CDR2 FQGNSA. V was clipped by 2 bases and J by 3 bases; unmatched bases: 5.

The chain combines TRBV9 with TRBJ2-2; D is uncertain. This CDR3 comprises 13 residues. The germline V and J ends were trimmed by 9 bases and 4 bases, with 13 bases remaining between them. From germline, CDR1 is SGDLS and CDR2 YYNGEE. CDR3 residues: CATSPFFTGELFF. The CDR3 bases are TGTGCCACCTCCCCCTTTTTCACCGGGGAGCTGTTTTTT.

V gene TRBV7-9 combines with J gene TRBJ2-7, with 9 bases aligning to TRBD2. Germline CDR1 reads SEHNR; CDR2 reads FQNEAQ (reference sequence). This CDR3 is built from 17 residues. V shed 2 bases and J 4 bases; nucleotides not matched to a gene: 12. The CDR3 sequence is CASSLRAGGALFYEQYF. DNA of the CDR3: TGTGCCAGCAGCTTACGGGCGGGAGGGGCTCTTTTTTACGAGCAGTACTTC. The full variable domain, rest sourced from reference TRBV7-9 and TRBJ2-7, is DTGVSQNPRHKITKRGQNVTFRCDPISEHNRLYWYRQTLGQGPEFLTYFQNEAQLEKSRLLSDRFSAERPKGSFSTLEIQRTEQGDSAMYLCASSLRAGGALFYEQYFGPGTRLTVT.

The V and J genes are TRBV7-9 and TRBJ1-1; 7 bases line up with TRBD1. Germline lookup yields CDR1 SEHNR and CDR2 FQNEAQ (reference sequence). J lost 7 bases, V lost 2 bases, and 7 bases had no gene match. There are 14 residues in the CDR3. Written as DNA, the CDR3 is TGTGCCAGCAGCTTAAAACAGGGGCCTTTTGAAGCTTTCTTT. Protein: CASSLKQGPFEAFF.

This chain joins TRBV7-2 and TRBJ1-5; the D is unclear. This CDR3 region has 16 residues. Germline loops: CDR1 SGHTA, CDR2 FQGNSA. The V and J ends lost 1 base and 0 bases respectively, with 10 bases between them. The CDR3 nucleotides are TGTGCCAGCAGCTTAGTGGCCGACTATAGCAATCAGCCCCAGCATTTT. This encodes CASSLVADYSNQPQHF.

The chain recombines TRBV11-2 with TRBJ2-1, with TRBD2 matching over 7 bases. V shed 5 bases and J 3 bases; nucleotides not matched to a gene: 7. The CDR3 has 15 residues. The germline V gene has CDR1 SGHAT and CDR2 FQNNGV. In DNA form, the CDR3 reads TGTGCCAGCAGCAAGACTAGCAGATACTACAATGAGCAGTTCTTC. This sequence encodes CASSKTSRYYNEQFF.

This chain links TRBV30 with TRBJ2-3, with D perhaps TRBD2 (5 bases). V gave up 2 bases and J gave up 8 bases, with 11 bases separating them. The CDR3 is 12 amino acids. Germline V CDR1 and CDR2: GTSNPN, SVGIG (reference sequence). The CDR3 nucleotides read TGTGCCTGGAGTCCAGGAAGCGGTACGCAGTATTTT. Encoded protein: CAWSPGSGTQYF.

The V call is TRBV19, the J call TRBJ1-5, with D maybe TRBD1 (5 bases). The ends were cut back, 4 bases at V and 3 bases at J, with 16 bases in the middle. Germline V gives CDR1 LNHDA, CDR2 SQIVND (reference sequence). CDR3 length equals 16 residues. The CDR3 is CASSRVPGQVNQPQHF. CDR3 coding DNA: TGTGCCAGTAGTAGGGTTCCCGGACAAGTCAATCAGCCCCAGCATTTT.

The chain links TRBV5-8 to TRBJ1-1; D may be TRBD1 (6 bases). From germline, CDR1 is SGHTS and CDR2 YDEGEE. This CDR3 has 15 amino acids. V dropped 2 bases and J dropped 0 bases, with 11 bases sitting between them. In DNA form, the CDR3 reads TGTGCCAGCAGCTTTGGACAGCGCCTGAACACTGAAGCTTTCTTT. Protein sequence: CASSFGQRLNTEAFF.

V and J are TRBV7-9 and TRBJ2-1, with D uncertain. Trimming cost V 1 base and J 6 bases, with 10 bases left between them. This CDR3 is 14 amino acids long. CDR1 and CDR2 (germline): SEHNR, FQNEAQ (reference sequence). Here the CDR3 reads CASSLESLSNEQFF. CDR3 DNA: TGTGCCAGCAGCTTAGAGAGCCTTAGCAATGAGCAGTTCTTC.

The rearrangement links TRBV6-4 to TRBJ2-1, with TRBD2 identical over 12 bases. Germline V CDR1 and CDR2: MRHNA, SNTAGT. V lost 6 bases to trimming and J lost 4 bases; unmatched junction nucleotides: 4. The CDR3 consists of 15 residues. The CDR3 nucleotides are TGTGCCAGCAGCCGACTAGCGGGAGTGTACAATGAGCAGTTCTTC. Protein product: CASSRLAGVYNEQFF.

This CDR3 is CASSTLGLAGGSSYEQYF. The CDR3, as DNA: TGTGCCAGTAGTACCCTGGGACTAGCGGGAGGGTCCTCCTACGAGCAGTACTTC. This chain links TRBV19 with TRBJ2-7, with 16 bases that match TRBD2. The CDR3 is made up of 18 amino acids. With V trimmed by 4 bases and J by 0 bases, 6 bases remained unmatched. The V gene's germline CDR1 is LNHDA and CDR2 SQIVND (reference sequence).

This clone was counted between two and nine times. The chain employs TRBV7-9 and TRBJ1-1; D is perhaps TRBD1 (5 bases). V lost 6 bases and J 4 bases, leaving 15 bases between the germline ends. The CDR3 has 14 residues. The germline V gene encodes CDR1 SEHNR and CDR2 FQNEAQ (reference sequence). The chain's CDR3 is CASRPGSRGTEAFF. DNA of the CDR3: TGTGCCAGCAGACCAGGGTCTAGGGGCACTGAAGCTTTCTTT.

The V and J genes are TRBV5-5 and TRBJ2-2; 9 bases align to TRBD1. Looked up from germline, CDR1 is SGHKS and CDR2 is YYEKEE (reference sequence). Losses at the gene ends were 3 bases for V and 5 bases for J; bases not matched to a gene: 5. The CDR3 runs to 15 residues. The chain's CDR3 is CASSSGQGWTGELFF. The CDR3 nucleotides read TGTGCCAGCAGCTCCGGACAGGGGTGGACCGGGGAGCTGTTTTTT.

J is TRBJ1-5 and V is TRBV2; no definite D call. Per germline, CDR1 SNHLY and CDR2 FYNNEI. The CDR3 loop spans 12 amino acids. Trimming pared 8 bases from V and 2 bases from J, leaving 7 bases between. The CDR3 reads CASRSRNQPQHF. The CDR3 DNA reads TGTGCCAGCCGGAGCCGCAATCAGCCCCAGCATTTT. The variable domain in full, with the rest retrieved from reference TRBV2 and TRBJ1-5, is EPEVTQTPSHQVTQMGQEVILRCVPISNHLYFYWYRQILGQKVEFLVSFYNNEISEKSEIFDDQFSVERPDGSNFTLKIRSTKLEDSAMYFCASRSRNQPQHFGDGTRLSIL.

The chain links TRBV5-1 to TRBJ2-5; possible D gene TRBD2, 6 bases. The germline V gene has CDR1 SGHRS and CDR2 YFSETQ. This CDR3 has 14 amino acids. V lost 7 bases to trimming and J lost 5 bases, with 18 bases between them. CDR3 nucleotide sequence: TGCGCCAGCGCAAACCCCCGGCTAGCGGAGACCCAGTACTTC. Its translation is CASANPRLAETQYF. The full variable domain, its missing parts supplied by reference TRBV5-1 and TRBJ2-5, is KAGVTQTPRYLIKTRGQQVTLSCSPISGHRSVSWYQQTPGQGLQFLFEYFSETQRNKGNFPGRFSGRQFSNSRSEMNVSTLELGDSALYLCASANPRLAETQYFGPGTRLLVL.

The V gene is TRBV11-2, the J gene TRBJ2-1; D possibly corresponds to TRBD2 (5 bases). The V end lost 5 bases, the J end lost 0 bases, and 14 bases lay between the germline ends. In germline, CDR1 is SGHAT, CDR2 FQNNGV. The CDR3 loop spans 16 amino acids. The CDR3 loop reads CASSLRGLTSYNEQFF. The CDR3 DNA reads TGTGCCAGCAGCCTTCGGGGTCTTACCTCCTACAATGAGCAGTTCTTC.

The chain joins TRBV2 to TRBJ1-6, with 7 bases identical to TRBD1. Germline values: CDR1 SNHLY, CDR2 FYNNEI. The ends lost 2 bases at V and 3 bases at J; junction bases unmatched: 4. The CDR3 is 16 residues long. The CDR3 is CASSEQGGIYNSPLHF. The CDR3 DNA sequence: TGTGCCAGCAGTGAACAAGGGGGCATCTATAATTCACCCCTCCACTTT.

The chain is built from TRBV2 and TRBJ2-2; D gene unclear. In germline, CDR1 is SNHLY, CDR2 FYNNEI. Trimming stripped 1 base from V and 8 bases from J, with 5 bases between. The CDR3 is made up of 12 amino acids. The CDR3 loop is CASSEGAGELFF. The CDR3 nucleotides read TGTGCCAGCAGTGAAGGGGCAGGGGAGCTGTTTTTT.

This clone was recorded a few times. The genes are TRBV21-1 and TRBJ1-4. TRBV21-1 constitutes a pseudogene. The CDR3 runs 15 residues. DNA of the CDR3: TGTGCCAGCAGCCTTAAGGCGGGAACTAATGAAAAACTGTTTTTT. Its translation is CASSLKAGTNEKLFF.